Each of the 9 T cell receptor beta chains below was sequenced from the same sample in a study of blood T cell repertoires in COVID-19. The data were produced by immunoSEQ multiplex PCR, yet TCRdb's version contains in-frame clones alone and is incomplete. The table records some 150,000 clones, about 92% of them present only once. The material sequenced was peripheral blood. The receptor source for this set is a human donor in a cohort sampled during active COVID-19.

This clone was counted a few times. This CDR3 reads CASSSSGGQGTEQYF. The CDR3 DNA follows: TGTGCCAGCAGCTCGTCAGGAGGACAGGGAACCGAGCAGTACTTC. The chain has TRBV11-1 and TRBJ2-7, with TRBD1 matching over 8 bases. CDR1 is SGHAT, CDR2 FQDESV, per germline (reference sequence). There are 15 residues in the CDR3. V gave up 4 bases and J gave up 6 bases; unmatched junction bases: 11.

A single count supports this clone. This chain connects TRBV7-3 to TRBJ2-7; weak D call: TRBD2 (5 bases). V gave up 2 bases and J gave up 6 bases, with 11 bases separating them. This CDR3 region has 13 residues. Germline CDR1 SGHTA, CDR2 FQGTGA. CDR3 in DNA: TGTGCCAGCAGCTTAGGAGGAGGTGGCGAGCAGTACTTC. Amino acid sequence: CASSLGGGGEQYF.

The V and J genes are TRBV11-2 and TRBJ1-1; D perhaps matches TRBD1 (6 bases). From germline, CDR1 is SGHAT and CDR2 FQNNGV. This CDR3 region has 15 residues. The V end was cut by 5 bases, the J end by 3 bases, with 16 bases between. Here the CDR3 reads CASSPRPRQDTEAFF. The CDR3 nucleotides read TGTGCCAGCAGCCCCCGCCCGCGACAGGACACTGAAGCTTTCTTT.

This clone was detected only once. The J gene is TRBJ2-2, the V gene TRBV4-1; 9 nucleotides match TRBD1. J was trimmed by 5 bases and V by 5 bases; bases with no gene match: 3. The CDR3 contains 14 residues. CDR1 and CDR2 (germline): MGHRA, YSYEKL. This CDR3 is CASSGTGRTGELFF. In nucleotides, the CDR3 is TGCGCCAGCAGCGGGACAGGGAGGACCGGGGAGCTGTTTTTT.

This clone was observed a handful of times. The genes are TRBV5-6 and TRBJ2-3, with 14 bases matching TRBD2. This CDR3 comprises 15 residues. Germline CDR1 is SGHDT and CDR2 is YYEEEE. The junction had 3 bases not matched to a gene; V was cut back by 3 bases and J by 6 bases. For the CDR3, the DNA is TGTGCCAGCAGCTCGGGACTAGCGGGGGCCGATACGCAGTATTTT. Its protein is CASSSGLAGADTQYF.

The chain links TRBV28 to TRBJ1-3; TRBD1 might be the D (6 bases). CDR1 and CDR2 (germline): MDHEN, SYDVKM. CDR3 length: 14 amino acids. Trimming removed 6 bases at V and 1 base at J, with 10 bases between. The CDR3 DNA is TGTGCCAGCAGGAGGGGGTATTCTGGAAACACCATATATTTT. This codes for CASRRGYSGNTIYF.

The V gene is TRBV11-3, the J gene TRBJ2-3; TRBD1 agrees at 9 bases. CDR3 length: 16 amino acids. V lost 1 base and J lost 5; bases outside the gene matches: 7. Germline-derived CDR1 and CDR2 are SGHNT and YENEEA. Written as DNA, the CDR3 is TGTGCCAGCAGCTTAGCCGGGACAGGGTTAAAAGATACGCAGTATTTT. Protein sequence: CASSLAGTGLKDTQYF.

This clone was detected once. Additional DNA sequences in this sample encode the identical CDR3. This chain links TRBV7-8 with TRBJ2-2; 8 bases agree with TRBD1. The CDR3 contains 15 residues. The V segment lost 1 base and the J segment 3 bases; nucleotides outside the gene matches: 1. The germline V gene has CDR1 SGHVS and CDR2 FQNEAQ. In nucleotides, the CDR3 is TGTGCCAGCAGCTTAGTGACAGGGGACACCGGGGAGCTGTTTTTT. This translates into CASSLVTGDTGELFF.

The V and J genes are TRBV10-3 and TRBJ2-3; TRBD2 matches 12 bases. The CDR3 length is 15 residues. Germline-derived CDR1 and CDR2 are ENHRY and SYGVKD. Trimming removed 9 bases from V and 0 bases from J; junction bases left unmatched: 4. The CDR3 DNA sequence: TGTGCCATATCCCTAGCGGGGGGGAGCACAGATACGCAGTATTTT. Encoded protein: CAISLAGGSTDTQYF.